These T cell receptor beta chains were read from a single sample in a study of CD8 T cells in ankylosing spondylitis. In TCRdb, the 5' RACE reads were re-called with MiXCR into one record per CDR3 protein. The sample has roughly 700,000 distinct CDR3 sequences; 15% to 20% are singletons. The sample comprised blood, either unsorted or a sorted T cell fraction (not recorded which). The receptor source for this set is a male donor with ankylosing spondylitis. The conserved cysteine and the conserved F or W are not part of the CDR3 here.

v_gene: TRBV25-1; len: 11; j_gene: TRBJ2-2; CDR3aa: ASSEKNTGELF
v_gene: TRBV7-2; len: 12; j_gene: TRBJ2-7; CDR3aa: ASKLLAGAPEQY
v_gene: TRBV19; len: 12; j_gene: TRBJ1-5; CDR3aa: ASSIWVVNQPQH
v_gene: TRBV3-1; len: 11; j_gene: TRBJ1-5; CDR3aa: ASSQGGIQPQH
v_gene: TRBV3-1; len: 13; j_gene: TRBJ2-7; CDR3aa: ASSPLREGVDEQY
v_gene: TRBV12-3/TRBV12-4; len: 15; j_gene: TRBJ2-1; CDR3aa: ASSLFWLGQGYNEQF
v_gene: TRBV6-5; len: 13; j_gene: TRBJ1-1; CDR3aa: ASSYSAGGGTEAF
v_gene: TRBV5-1; len: 12; j_gene: TRBJ2-1; CDR3aa: ASSQTTGGNEQF
v_gene: TRBV6-1; len: 14; j_gene: TRBJ2-1; CDR3aa: ASSRELPQGYNEQF
v_gene: TRBV29-1; len: 14; j_gene: TRBJ2-1; CDR3aa: SAQLGLGQGGGEQF
v_gene: TRBV5-1; len: 12; j_gene: TRBJ2-7; CDR3aa: ASSFNGDSYEQY